This TCR beta chain emerged from a study of OX40 agonist ivuxolimab in advanced cancers. Study at large: Patients were treated with ivuxolimab, an agonistic anti-OX40 (CD134) antibody. Those treated in dose escalation had hepatocellular carcinoma, melanoma, renal cell cancer or head and neck cancer.

V lost 7 bases and J lost 0, with 13 bases in between. CDR1 MNHEY and CDR2 SMNVEV come from the germline V gene (reference sequence). The CDR3 contains 15 residues. Patients with a history of autoimmune disease or on systemic immunosuppression were excluded. Peripheral blood came from all dose cohorts at three timepoints. TCRdb keeps only in-frame clones here, not all; method: immunoSEQ multiplex PCR. The data show just over 90,000 clones, roughly 92% seen once. The TCR sequence derives from an adult with an advanced solid tumor such as melanoma, head and neck, liver or kidney cancer. The V call is TRBV27, the J call TRBJ1-5; D is ambiguous. This sample comprised CD4+ or CD8+ T cells sorted from blood, obtained in a trial of the OX40 agonist ivuxolimab. The chain's CDR3 is CASKVEVSSNQPQHF. CDR3 DNA sequence: TGTGCCAGCAAGGTGGAAGTTTCTAGCAATCAGCCCCAGCATTTT.